A single T cell receptor (beta chain) is shown here with its context. Its specific antigen is unknown. Base qualities are not provided; no much larger clone lies one nucleotide away. Libraries were constructed by the immunoSEQ multiplex PCR assay. For TCR sequencing, RNA was extracted from every sample and reverse transcribed into cDNA to serve as template. SuperScript III was used to make first-strand cDNA, primed with a 2:1 mix of oligo-dT and random hexamers. A synthetic immune receptor repertoire was used to measure amplification bias, and any remaining bias was corrected computationally. The study's own analysis went as follows. Raw reads were preprocessed for error removal, and CDR3 was defined according to IMGT conventions as running from the conserved cysteine to phenylalanine. Clonality was computed as 1 minus the Shannon entropy, with the entropy normalized by log2 of the number of productive unique TCRs. CD4 or CD8 identity of scalp clones was inferred by cross-referencing scalp TCRbeta sequences with sorted blood CD4 and CD8 repertoires. The table was pulled from immuneACCESS by TCRdb, which kept in-frame rearrangements only. Such tables lose some clones; where checked, under half of the loss comes from unresolved V genes, and the rest has no known cause. The D gene and trimming were derived from the DNA, and the V and J assignments and clone size from that table. In all, the sample holds fewer than 110,000 clones, and 60% of those were seen once. The top ten hold about a sixth of the sample.

The data derive from a study of CD8+ T cells in alopecia areata (dated by TCRdb to the late 2010s). General notes on the study: Treated patients were enrolled in an open-label pilot trial of oral tofacitinib at 5 to 10 mg twice daily for moderate-to-severe alopecia areata. Tofacitinib was given for 6 to 18 months, followed by 6 months of follow-up off drug to assess delayed response and recurrence. Disease severity in treated patients was measured with the SALT score, which quantifies the percentage of affected scalp surface area. To study T cell clonal expansion in alopecia areata, the researchers applied high-throughput TCRbeta sequencing to both the C3H/HeJ mouse model and human patients. In humans, TCRbeta sequencing was performed on scalp tissue and on sorted CD4+ and CD8+ peripheral blood T cells from healthy controls and from patients with patchy or totalis/universalis alopecia areata. Tofacitinib-treated patients had biopsies at baseline and at 4 and 24 weeks of treatment, with a later scalp biopsy in several patients. Clonality in the scalp was compared among normal scalp (n=4), patchy alopecia areata scalp (n=8), and alopecia totalis/universalis scalp (n=8). The RNA source kit depended on sample type: the PAXgene miRNA kit for fixed scalp, the miRNeasy kit for PBMCs, and the RNeasy kit for mouse skin. TCRbeta CDR3 regions were amplified by immunoSEQ multiplex PCR using 35 Vbeta forward and 13 Jbeta reverse primers. Broader findings and caveats from the paper: Tofacitinib significantly decreased scalp clonality and the number of expanded CD8+ clones among the top 100 scalp clones. Scalp TCR repertoire analysis is complicated because resident alphabeta T cells in normal human skin are also sequenced, whereas mouse skin is dominated by gammadelta T cells. Compared with normal scalp, lesional scalp, particularly in alopecia totalis/universalis, had higher clonality and more expanded CD8+ clones, which suggests antigenic drive. During tofacitinib treatment, many expanded lesional clones stuck around in both scalp and blood, and this persistence may partly explain why relapse happens after treatment is stopped. Shared TCR sequences between patients were less evident than in mice, which may be partly attributable to HLA diversity in the patient population. Because the treated cohort was small and had just a single nonresponder, larger studies are needed to establish links between baseline CD8+ expansion and response.

The intended sense of this specimen's treatment or condition label: oral pan-JAK inhibitor, 5-10 mg twice daily. From alopecia areata patients, peripheral blood was collected along with lesional scalp punch biopsies. After PBMCs were isolated by density centrifugation and stained for CD3, CD4 and CD8, a FACSAria was used to sort CD4+ and CD8+ T cells. The CDR3, from cysteine to phenylalanine, totals 18 residues. Only the CDR3 part of the read is kept: 54 bases, read in frame from the first base. Taken from the germline V gene, the CDR1 and CDR2 loops are SGHDT and YYEEEE. V gives up 4 bases and J gives up 0 bases, and the segment between their germline ends measures 20 bases.

This receptor chain uses TRBV5-6 and TRBJ1-5; possibly the D gene is TRBD1, per 6 matching bases. The specimen was CD8+ T cells sorted from blood, collected at approximately week 55, from a patient treated with tofacitinib. This TCR came from a human donor with alopecia areata. The DNA reads TGTGCCAGCAGCGTATGGTGGACAGCGGACTATAGCAATCAGCCCCAGCATTTT. It is translated as CASSVWWTADYSNQPQHF.